The T cell receptor beta chain under discussion was sequenced for a study of T cell responses to AZD1222 COVID-19 vaccine. Germline V gene data show CDR1 as LGHNA and CDR2 as YNFKEQ. Deletions cut 0 bases from V and 3 bases from J, with 9 bases between. The CDR3 spans 15 residues. Measured with immunoSEQ multiplex PCR; TCRdb has only the in-frame clones, and not every one. The sample consists of 150,000 to 200,000 clones, approximately 87% of them appearing once. The receptor was isolated from an adult in good health. Sequencing used peripheral blood, obtained on day 0 of MenACWY control vaccination. The chain is built from TRBV4-2 and TRBJ1-5; D is ambiguous. Here the CDR3 DNA reads TGTGCCAGCAGCCAAGAAACACAGCCCAATCAGCCCCAGCATTTT. Translating it yields CASSQETQPNQPQHF.